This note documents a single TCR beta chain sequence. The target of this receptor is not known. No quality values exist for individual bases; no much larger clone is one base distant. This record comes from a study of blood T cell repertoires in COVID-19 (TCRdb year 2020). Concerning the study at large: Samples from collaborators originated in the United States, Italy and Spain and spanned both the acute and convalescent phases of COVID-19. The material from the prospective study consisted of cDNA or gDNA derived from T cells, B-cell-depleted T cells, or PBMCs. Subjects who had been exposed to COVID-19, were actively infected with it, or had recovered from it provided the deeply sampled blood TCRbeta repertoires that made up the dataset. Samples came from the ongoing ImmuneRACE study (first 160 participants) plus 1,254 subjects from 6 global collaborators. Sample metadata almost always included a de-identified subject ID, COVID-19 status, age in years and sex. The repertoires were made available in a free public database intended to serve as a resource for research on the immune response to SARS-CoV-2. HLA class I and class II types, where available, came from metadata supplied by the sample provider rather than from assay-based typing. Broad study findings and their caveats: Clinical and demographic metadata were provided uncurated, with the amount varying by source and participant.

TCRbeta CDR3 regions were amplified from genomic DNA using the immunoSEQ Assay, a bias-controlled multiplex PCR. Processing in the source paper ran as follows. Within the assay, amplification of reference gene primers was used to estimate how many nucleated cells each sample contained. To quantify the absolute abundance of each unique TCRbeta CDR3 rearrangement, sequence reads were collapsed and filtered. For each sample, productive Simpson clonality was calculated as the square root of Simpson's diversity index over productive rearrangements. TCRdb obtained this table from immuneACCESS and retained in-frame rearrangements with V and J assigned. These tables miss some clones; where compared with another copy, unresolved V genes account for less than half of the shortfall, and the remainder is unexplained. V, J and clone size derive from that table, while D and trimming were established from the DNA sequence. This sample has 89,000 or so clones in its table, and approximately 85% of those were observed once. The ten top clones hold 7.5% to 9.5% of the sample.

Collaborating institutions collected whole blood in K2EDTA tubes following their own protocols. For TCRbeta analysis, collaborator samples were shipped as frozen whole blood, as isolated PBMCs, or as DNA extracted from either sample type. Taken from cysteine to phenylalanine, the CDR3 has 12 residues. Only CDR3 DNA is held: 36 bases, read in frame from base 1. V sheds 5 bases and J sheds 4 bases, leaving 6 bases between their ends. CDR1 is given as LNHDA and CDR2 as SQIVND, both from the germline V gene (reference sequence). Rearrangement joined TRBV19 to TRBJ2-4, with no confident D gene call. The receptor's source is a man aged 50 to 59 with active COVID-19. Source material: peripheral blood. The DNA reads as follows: TGTGCCAGTAGTCAGGCTAAAAACATTCAGTACTTC. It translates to CASSQAKNIQYF.